Listed here are 14 T cell receptor beta chains from one sample, sequenced in a study of blood T cell repertoires in COVID-19. The table came from immunoSEQ multiplex PCR; TCRdb's copy has only in-frame clones and leaves some out. In the table there are 150,000 to 200,000 clones, around four fifths of which are singletons. Sequenced material: peripheral blood. These receptors all come from an elderly woman with acute or convalescent COVID-19.

J is TRBJ2-5 and V is TRBV6-1, with 10 nucleotides matching TRBD1. J lost 5 bases, V lost 2 bases, and 8 bases had no gene match. The CDR3 length is 16 residues. Looked up from germline, CDR1 is MNHNS and CDR2 is SASEGT. The CDR3 here is CASSELVGTGAETQYF. The DNA for the CDR3 is TGTGCCAGCAGTGAATTAGTTGGGACAGGGGCGGAGACCCAGTACTTC.

The CDR3 loop reads CASSLGRGRGVDTQYF. The CDR3 DNA is TGTGCCAGCAGCTTAGGCCGAGGGCGCGGCGTGGATACGCAGTATTTT. The V gene is TRBV7-6, the J gene TRBJ2-3; perhaps TRBD2 as D (5 bases). Per germline, CDR1 SGHVS and CDR2 FNYEAQ. Trimming took 1 base from V and 6 from J, leaving 17 bases between them. This CDR3 spans 16 amino acids.

The V call is TRBV25-1, the J call TRBJ2-1, with a weak D call TRBD1 (5 bases). Trimming removed 2 bases from V and 4 bases from J, with 12 bases in between. In germline, CDR1 is MGHDK, CDR2 SYGVNS. The CDR3 length is 15 residues. CDR3 coding DNA: TGTGCCAGCAGTGAAGCAGGGCGGCGGTACAATGAGCAGTTCTTC. It translates to CASSEAGRRYNEQFF.

The chain couples TRBV5-5 to TRBJ2-5, with a weak D call TRBD2 (5 bases). The CDR3 covers 16 residues. The germline V and J ends were trimmed by 2 bases and 4 bases, with 18 bases remaining between them. The germline V gene has CDR1 SGHKS and CDR2 YYEKEE (reference sequence). CDR3 nucleotides: TGTGCCAGCAGCTTTTCGGGGTCGGGATTGGTAGAGACCCAGTACTTC. Its translation: CASSFSGSGLVETQYF.

The J gene is TRBJ2-3, the V gene TRBV5-1, with 10 bases that match TRBD2. With V trimmed by 0 bases and J by 4 bases, 14 bases remained unmatched. The CDR3 is made up of 19 amino acids. Germline loops: CDR1 SGHRS, CDR2 YFSETQ. The CDR3 DNA reads as TGCGCCAGCAGCTTGGGGGCTCCAGCGGGAGGGCCTTTTGCAGATACGCAGTATTTT. Translating gives CASSLGAPAGGPFADTQYF.

J is TRBJ2-1 and V is TRBV5-1, with TRBD2 matching over 10 bases. V lost 4 bases to trimming and J lost 3 bases; unmatched junction nucleotides: 13. The CDR3 has 18 amino acids. Germline assignment: CDR1 SGHRS and CDR2 YFSETQ. For the CDR3, the DNA is TGCGCCAGCAGCCTAAGCGGGAGGGCCCGTGAGAACTACAATGAGCAGTTCTTC. Protein product: CASSLSGRARENYNEQFF.

The chain recombines TRBV9 with TRBJ1-5; 7 nucleotides agree with TRBD1. This CDR3 is 15 amino acids long. The germline CDR1 and CDR2 sequences are SGDLS and YYNGEE. Trimming removed 4 bases from V and 2 bases from J; junction bases left unmatched: 6. The CDR3 spells CASSTTGQGNQPQHF. The CDR3, as DNA: TGTGCCAGCAGCACAACCGGACAGGGCAATCAGCCCCAGCATTTT.

V and J are TRBV5-6 and TRBJ2-5, with a possible D match to TRBD1 (6 bases). The germline V gene encodes CDR1 SGHDT and CDR2 YYEEEE. This CDR3 region has 16 residues. Trimming took off 2 bases at V and 5 bases at J, with 19 bases between the two ends. DNA for the CDR3: TGTGCCAGCAGCTTCGCGGCCAGGGGCGGTTTGGAGACCCAGTACTTC. It is translated as CASSFAARGGLETQYF.

This chain joins TRBV2 and TRBJ1-4, with 9 positions matching TRBD1. Germline V lookup: CDR1 SNHLY, CDR2 FYNNEI. Unmatched junction bases numbered 6, after V lost 6 bases and J lost 7 bases. The CDR3 length is 14 residues. CDR3 sequence: CASSLGQGAEKLFF. The CDR3 DNA reads as TGTGCCAGCAGCCTGGGACAGGGAGCTGAAAAACTGTTTTTT.

The gene calls are TRBV7-2 and TRBJ2-3; 7 bases fit TRBD1. The junction had 2 bases not matched to a gene; V was cut back by 5 bases and J by 3 bases. Looked up from germline, CDR1 is SGHTA and CDR2 is FQGNSA. The CDR3 contains 13 residues. The CDR3 nucleotides read TGTGCCAGCAGCGGACAGGTAACAGATACGCAGTATTTT. Translating it yields CASSGQVTDTQYF.

This sequence joins TRBV5-1 and TRBJ2-7; 9 nucleotides align to TRBD2. Germline V lookup: CDR1 SGHRS, CDR2 YFSETQ. This CDR3 is built from 15 residues. V was clipped by 4 bases and J by 5 bases; unmatched bases: 10. CDR3 region: CASSLLSGSIHEQYF. Written as DNA, the CDR3 is TGCGCCAGCAGCCTCCTTAGCGGGAGTATCCACGAGCAGTACTTC.

The chain couples TRBV27 to TRBJ2-2; a weak D match, TRBD2 (6 bases). This CDR3 is 16 amino acids long. Deletions cut 7 bases from V and 2 bases from J, with 17 bases between. Germline loops: CDR1 MNHEY, CDR2 SMNVEV (reference sequence). The CDR3 DNA is TGTGCCAGCATCTCCGCGGGGAGGATAAACACCGGGGAGCTGTTTTTT. Translation gives CASISAGRINTGELFF.

V gene TRBV5-1 combines with J gene TRBJ2-1; 9 nucleotides agree with TRBD1. With 4 bases clipped from V and 9 bases from J, the junction kept 8 bases outside the gene matches. Germline loops: CDR1 SGHRS, CDR2 YFSETQ. This CDR3 has 14 residues. The CDR3 nucleotides are TGCGCCAGCAGCATCGGACAGGGGATCGGTGAGCAGTTCTTC. Protein sequence: CASSIGQGIGEQFF. Full variable domain (remainder filled in from reference TRBV5-1 and TRBJ2-1): KAGVTQTPRYLIKTRGQQVTLSCSPISGHRSVSWYQQTPGQGLQFLFEYFSETQRNKGNFPGRFSGRQFSNSRSEMNVSTLELGDSALYLCASSIGQGIGEQFFGPGTRLTVL.

This chain connects TRBV19 to TRBJ1-2, with D possibly TRBD1 on 6 matching bases. This CDR3 is 14 amino acids long. The V gene lost 3 bases and the J gene lost 7 bases, with 15 bases spanning the gap. The germline V gene encodes CDR1 LNHDA and CDR2 SQIVND (reference sequence). CDR3 sequence: CASSIAQGSFGYTF. CDR3 nucleotides: TGTGCCAGTAGTATCGCACAGGGTAGTTTTGGCTACACCTTC.